The clone carrying this TCR beta chain was found a few times. Donors ranged from roughly 6 to 100 years old and were healthy Caucasians in Russia. It was with a sample-barcoded 5' primer and a J-beta primer mix that a second PCR of roughly 7 to 11 cycles was run. TCRdb used MiXCR to reprocess the 5' RACE reads, holding one entry per CDR3 protein. The sample contains 850,000 to 1,300,000 distinct CDR3 sequences, under 45% of which appear only once. The source of the sample is a study of blood T cells in healthy people across ages. Sequenced: blood. This receptor was identified in an older woman in good health.

The CDR3 coding sequence is TGCGCCAGCAGCCCTGGACTAGCGATCCAGGGTGGGCAGTTCTTC. Encoded protein: CASSPGLAIQGGQFF. The J gene is TRBJ2-1, the V gene TRBV5-1; 9 positions agree with TRBD2. The CDR3 loop spans 15 amino acids. J lost 12 bases, V lost 4 bases, and 14 bases had no gene match. Germline V gene data show CDR1 as SGHRS and CDR2 as YFSETQ.